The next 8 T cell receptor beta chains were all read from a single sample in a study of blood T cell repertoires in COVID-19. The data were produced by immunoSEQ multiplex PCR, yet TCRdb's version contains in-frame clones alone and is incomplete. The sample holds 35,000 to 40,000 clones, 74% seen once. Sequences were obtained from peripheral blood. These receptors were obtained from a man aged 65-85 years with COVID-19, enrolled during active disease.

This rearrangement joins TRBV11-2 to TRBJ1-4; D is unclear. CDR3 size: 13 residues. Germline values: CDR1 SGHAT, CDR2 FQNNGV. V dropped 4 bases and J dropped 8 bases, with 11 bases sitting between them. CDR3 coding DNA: TGTGCCAGCAGCTCTGCGGGCCAAGAAAAACTGTTTTTT. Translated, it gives CASSSAGQEKLFF.

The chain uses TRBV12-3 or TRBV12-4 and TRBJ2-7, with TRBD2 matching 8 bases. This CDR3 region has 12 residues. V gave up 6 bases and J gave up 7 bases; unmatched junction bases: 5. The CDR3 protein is CASSPGLEEQYF. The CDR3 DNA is TGTGCCAGCAGCCCGGGACTAGAGGAGCAGTACTTC.

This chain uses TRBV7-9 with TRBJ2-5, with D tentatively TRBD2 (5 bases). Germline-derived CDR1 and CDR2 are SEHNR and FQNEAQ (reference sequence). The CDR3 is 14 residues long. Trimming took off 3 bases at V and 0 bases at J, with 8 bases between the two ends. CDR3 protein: CASSFAGHQETQYF. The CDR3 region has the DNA TGTGCCAGCAGCTTCGCGGGTCACCAAGAGACCCAGTACTTC.

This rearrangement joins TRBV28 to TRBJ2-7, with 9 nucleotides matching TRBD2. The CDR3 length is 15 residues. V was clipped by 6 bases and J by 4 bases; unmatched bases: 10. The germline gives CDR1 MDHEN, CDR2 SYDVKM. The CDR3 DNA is TGTGCCAGCAGAGACTTTAGCGGGGGAGCTTACGAGCAGTACTTC. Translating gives CASRDFSGGAYEQYF.

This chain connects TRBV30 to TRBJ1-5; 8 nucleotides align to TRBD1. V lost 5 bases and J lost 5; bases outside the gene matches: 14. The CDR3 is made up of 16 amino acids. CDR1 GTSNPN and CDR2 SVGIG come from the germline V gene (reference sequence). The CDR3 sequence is CAWLPYGQGRYQPQHF. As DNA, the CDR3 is TGTGCCTGGCTTCCTTACGGACAGGGCCGTTATCAGCCCCAGCATTTT.

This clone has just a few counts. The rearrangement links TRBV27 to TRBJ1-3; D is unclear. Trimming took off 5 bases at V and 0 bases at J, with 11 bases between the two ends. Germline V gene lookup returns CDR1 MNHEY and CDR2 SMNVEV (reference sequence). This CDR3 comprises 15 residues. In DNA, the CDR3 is TGTGCCAGCAGTCCCCTCTGGAGCTCTGGAAACACCATATATTTT. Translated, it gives CASSPLWSSGNTIYF.

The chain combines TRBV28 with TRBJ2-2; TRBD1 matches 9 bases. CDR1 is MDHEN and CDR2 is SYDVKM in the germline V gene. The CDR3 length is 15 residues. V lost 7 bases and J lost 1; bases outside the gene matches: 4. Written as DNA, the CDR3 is TGTGCCAGCAACTGGGACAGGGTGAACACCGGGGAGCTGTTTTTT. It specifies CASNWDRVNTGELFF.

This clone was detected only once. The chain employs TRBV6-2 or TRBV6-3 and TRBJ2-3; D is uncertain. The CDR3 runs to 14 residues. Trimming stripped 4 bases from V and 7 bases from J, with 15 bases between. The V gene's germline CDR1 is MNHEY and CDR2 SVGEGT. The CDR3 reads CASSWPLSPHTQYF. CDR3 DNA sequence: TGTGCCAGCAGTTGGCCTCTTTCTCCTCATACGCAGTATTTT.